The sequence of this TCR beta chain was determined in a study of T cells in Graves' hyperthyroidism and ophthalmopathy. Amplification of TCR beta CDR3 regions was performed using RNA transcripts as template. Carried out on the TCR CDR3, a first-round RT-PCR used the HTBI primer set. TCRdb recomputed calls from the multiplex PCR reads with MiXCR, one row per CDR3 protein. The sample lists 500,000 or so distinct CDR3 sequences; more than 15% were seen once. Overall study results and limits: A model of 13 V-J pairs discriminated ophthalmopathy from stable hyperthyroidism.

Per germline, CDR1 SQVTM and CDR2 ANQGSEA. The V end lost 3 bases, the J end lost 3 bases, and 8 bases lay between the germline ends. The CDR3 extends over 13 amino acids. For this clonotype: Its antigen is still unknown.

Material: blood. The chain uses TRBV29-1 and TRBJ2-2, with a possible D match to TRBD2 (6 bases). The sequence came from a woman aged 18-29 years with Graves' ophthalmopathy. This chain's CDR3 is CSVEWGDTGELFF. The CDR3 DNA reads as TGCAGCGTTGAGTGGGGGGACACCGGGGAGCTGTTTTTT.